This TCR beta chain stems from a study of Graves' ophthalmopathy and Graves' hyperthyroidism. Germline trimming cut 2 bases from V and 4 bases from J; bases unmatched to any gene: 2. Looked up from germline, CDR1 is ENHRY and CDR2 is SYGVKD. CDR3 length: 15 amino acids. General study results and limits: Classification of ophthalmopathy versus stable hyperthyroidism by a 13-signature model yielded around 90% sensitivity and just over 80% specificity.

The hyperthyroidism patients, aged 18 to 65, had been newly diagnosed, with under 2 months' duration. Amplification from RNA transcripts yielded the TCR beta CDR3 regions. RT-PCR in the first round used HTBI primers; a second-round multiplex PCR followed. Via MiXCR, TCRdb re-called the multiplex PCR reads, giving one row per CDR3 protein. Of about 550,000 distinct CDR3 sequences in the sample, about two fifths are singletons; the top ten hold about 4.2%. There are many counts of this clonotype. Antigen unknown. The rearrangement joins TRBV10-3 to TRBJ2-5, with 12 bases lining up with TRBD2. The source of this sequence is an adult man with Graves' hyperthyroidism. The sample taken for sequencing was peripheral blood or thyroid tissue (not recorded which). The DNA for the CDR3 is TGTGCCATCAGTGAGCTAGCGGGGGGGCGAGAGACCCAGTACTTC. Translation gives CAISELAGGRETQYF.